This T cell receptor beta chain was captured by sequencing in a study of blood T cell repertoires in COVID-19. Data came from immunoSEQ multiplex PCR; TCRdb stores just in-frame clones and leaves some out. The repertoire consists of tens of thousands of clones, with 85% to 95% occurring once and the leading ten covering about 6.3%. Per germline, CDR1 LGHDT and CDR2 YNNKEL (reference sequence). There are 14 residues in the CDR3. V shed 2 bases and J shed 7 bases, with 11 bases lying between them. This clone was picked up one time. This chain uses TRBV3-1 (or the pseudogene TRBV3-2) with TRBJ1-4, with a possible D match to TRBD1 (6 bases). The TCR originated in a woman aged 55-75 years with active COVID-19. The source material was peripheral blood. CDR3 amino acids: CASSQQGLSEKLFF. In DNA form, the CDR3 reads TGTGCCAGCAGCCAACAGGGGTTGAGTGAAAAACTGTTTTTT.